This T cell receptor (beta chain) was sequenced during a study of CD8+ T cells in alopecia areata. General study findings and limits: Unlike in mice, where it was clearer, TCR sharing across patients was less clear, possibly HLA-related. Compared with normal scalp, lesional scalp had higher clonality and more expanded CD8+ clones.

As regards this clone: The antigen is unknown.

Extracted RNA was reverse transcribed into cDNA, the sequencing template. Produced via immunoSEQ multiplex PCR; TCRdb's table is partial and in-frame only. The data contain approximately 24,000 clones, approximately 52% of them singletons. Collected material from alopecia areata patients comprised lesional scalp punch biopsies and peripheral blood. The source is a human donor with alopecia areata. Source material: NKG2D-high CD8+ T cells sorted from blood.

The DNA for the CDR3 is TGTGCCAGCAGCGTAGGGGCGGGAACCTACGAGCAGTACTTC. Protein product: CASSVGAGTYEQYF. The V gene is TRBV9, the J gene TRBJ2-5; D may be TRBD2 (6 bases). The J call may be in error: the DNA end matches TRBJ2-7 better. Germline V gives CDR1 SGDLS, CDR2 YYNGEE. The length of the CDR3 is 14 residues.